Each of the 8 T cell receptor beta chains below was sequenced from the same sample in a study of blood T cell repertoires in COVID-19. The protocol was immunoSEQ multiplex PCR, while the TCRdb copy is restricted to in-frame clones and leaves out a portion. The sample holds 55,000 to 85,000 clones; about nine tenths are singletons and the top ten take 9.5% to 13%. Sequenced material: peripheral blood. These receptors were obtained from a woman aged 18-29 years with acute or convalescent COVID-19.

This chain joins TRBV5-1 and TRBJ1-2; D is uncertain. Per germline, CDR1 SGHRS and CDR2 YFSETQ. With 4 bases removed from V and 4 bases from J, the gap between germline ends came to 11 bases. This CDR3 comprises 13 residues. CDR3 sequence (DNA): TGCGCCAGCAGCCTATCCCCCGTCTATGGCTACACCTTC. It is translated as CASSLSPVYGYTF.

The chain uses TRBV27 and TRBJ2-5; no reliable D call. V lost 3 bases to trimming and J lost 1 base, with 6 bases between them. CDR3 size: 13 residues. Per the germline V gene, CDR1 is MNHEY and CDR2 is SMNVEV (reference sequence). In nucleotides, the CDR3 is TGTGCCAGCAGTTTTACAGTCCAAGAGACCCAGTACTTC. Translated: CASSFTVQETQYF.

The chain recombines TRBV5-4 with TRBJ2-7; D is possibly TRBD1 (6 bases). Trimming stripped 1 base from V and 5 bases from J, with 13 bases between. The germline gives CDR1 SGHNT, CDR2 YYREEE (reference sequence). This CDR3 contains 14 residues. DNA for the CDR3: TGTGCCAGCAGCTTGTCAGGGGTTCGCGACGAGCAGTACTTC. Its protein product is CASSLSGVRDEQYF.

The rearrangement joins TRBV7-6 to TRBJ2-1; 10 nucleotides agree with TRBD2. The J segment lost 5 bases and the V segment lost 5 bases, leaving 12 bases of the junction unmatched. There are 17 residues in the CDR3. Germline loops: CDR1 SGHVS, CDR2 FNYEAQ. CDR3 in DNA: TGTGCCAGCAGCCCACGGGCTAGCGGGAGTGGGGACAATGAGCAGTTCTTC. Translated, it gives CASSPRASGSGDNEQFF.

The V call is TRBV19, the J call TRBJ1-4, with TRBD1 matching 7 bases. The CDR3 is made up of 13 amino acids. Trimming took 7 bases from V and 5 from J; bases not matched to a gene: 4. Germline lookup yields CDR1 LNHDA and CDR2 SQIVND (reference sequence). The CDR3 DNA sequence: TGTGCCAGTACCCCGACAGGGAATGAAAAACTGTTTTTT. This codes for CASTPTGNEKLFF.

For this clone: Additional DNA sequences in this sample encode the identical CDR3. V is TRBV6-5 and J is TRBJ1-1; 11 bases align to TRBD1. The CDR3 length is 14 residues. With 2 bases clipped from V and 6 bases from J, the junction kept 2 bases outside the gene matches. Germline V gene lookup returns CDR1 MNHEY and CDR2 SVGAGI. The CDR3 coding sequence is TGTGCCAGCAGTTACACGGGACAGGGGGCTGAAGCTTTCTTT. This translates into CASSYTGQGAEAFF.

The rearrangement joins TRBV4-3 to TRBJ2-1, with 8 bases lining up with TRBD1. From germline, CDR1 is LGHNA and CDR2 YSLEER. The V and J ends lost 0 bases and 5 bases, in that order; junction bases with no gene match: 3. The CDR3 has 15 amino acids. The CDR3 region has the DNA TGCGCCAGCAGCCAAGATGGGACAGGCAACAATGAGCAGTTCTTC. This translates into CASSQDGTGNNEQFF.

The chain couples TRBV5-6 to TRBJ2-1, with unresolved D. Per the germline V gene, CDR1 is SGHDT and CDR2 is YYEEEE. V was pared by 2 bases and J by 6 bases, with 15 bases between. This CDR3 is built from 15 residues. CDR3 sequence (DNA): TGTGCCAGCAGCTTATCCCCTTTTCCTTCCAATGAGCAGTTCTTC. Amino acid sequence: CASSLSPFPSNEQFF.